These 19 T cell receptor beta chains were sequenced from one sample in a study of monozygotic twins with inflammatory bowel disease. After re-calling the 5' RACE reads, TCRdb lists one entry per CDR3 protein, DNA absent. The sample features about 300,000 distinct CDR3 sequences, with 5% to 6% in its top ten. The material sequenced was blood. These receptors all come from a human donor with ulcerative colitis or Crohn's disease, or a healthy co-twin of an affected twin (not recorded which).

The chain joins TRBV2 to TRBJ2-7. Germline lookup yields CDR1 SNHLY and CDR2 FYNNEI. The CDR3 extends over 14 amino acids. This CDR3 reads CASRVDGRAYEQYF.

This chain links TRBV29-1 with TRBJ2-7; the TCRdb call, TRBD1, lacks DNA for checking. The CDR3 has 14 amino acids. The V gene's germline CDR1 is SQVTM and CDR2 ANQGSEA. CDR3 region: CSVEVVGHSYEQYF.

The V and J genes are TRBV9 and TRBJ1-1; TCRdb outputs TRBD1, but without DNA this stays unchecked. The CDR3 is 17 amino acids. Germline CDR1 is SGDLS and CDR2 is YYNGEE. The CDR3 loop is CASSPRTGGMPRTEAFF.

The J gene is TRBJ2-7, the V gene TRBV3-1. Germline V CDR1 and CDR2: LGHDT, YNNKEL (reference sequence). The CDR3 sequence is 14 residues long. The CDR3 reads CASSQDFGGYVQYF.

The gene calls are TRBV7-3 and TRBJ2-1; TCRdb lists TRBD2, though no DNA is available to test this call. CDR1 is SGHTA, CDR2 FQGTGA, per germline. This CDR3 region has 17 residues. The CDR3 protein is CASSPKNGLAGADEQFF.

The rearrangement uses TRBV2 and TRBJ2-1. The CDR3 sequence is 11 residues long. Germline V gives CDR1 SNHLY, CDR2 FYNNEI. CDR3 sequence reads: CASSVGFGEFF.

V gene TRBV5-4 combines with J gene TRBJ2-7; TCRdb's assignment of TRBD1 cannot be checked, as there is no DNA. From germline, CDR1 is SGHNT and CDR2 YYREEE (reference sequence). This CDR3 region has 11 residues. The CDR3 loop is CASSPGDVQYF.

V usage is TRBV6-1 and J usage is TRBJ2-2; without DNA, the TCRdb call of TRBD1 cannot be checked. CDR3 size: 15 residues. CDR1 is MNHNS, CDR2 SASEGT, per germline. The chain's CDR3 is CASSKGTGDTGELFF.

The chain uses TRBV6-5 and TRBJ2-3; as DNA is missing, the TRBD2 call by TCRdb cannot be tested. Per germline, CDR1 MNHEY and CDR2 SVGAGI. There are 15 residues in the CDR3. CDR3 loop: CASSYSGGSPDTQYF.

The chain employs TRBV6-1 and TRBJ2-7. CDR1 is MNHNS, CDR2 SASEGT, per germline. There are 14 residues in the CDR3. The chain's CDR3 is CASNRQRGSYEQYF.

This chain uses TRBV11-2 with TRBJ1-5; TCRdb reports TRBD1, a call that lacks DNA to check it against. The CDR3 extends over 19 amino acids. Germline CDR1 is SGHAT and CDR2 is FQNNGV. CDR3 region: CASSLGSGGGSGGNQPQHF.

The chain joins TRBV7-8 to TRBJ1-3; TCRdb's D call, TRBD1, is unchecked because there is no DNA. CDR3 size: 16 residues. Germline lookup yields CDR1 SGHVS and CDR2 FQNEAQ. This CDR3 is CASSLGAVSSGNTIYF. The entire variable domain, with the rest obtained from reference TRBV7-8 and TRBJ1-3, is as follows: GAGVSQSPRYKVAKRGQDVALRCDPISGHVSLFWYQQALGQGPEFLTYFQNEAQLDKSGLPSDRFFAERPEGSVSTLKIQRTQQEDSAVYLCASSLGAVSSGNTIYFGEGSWLTVV.

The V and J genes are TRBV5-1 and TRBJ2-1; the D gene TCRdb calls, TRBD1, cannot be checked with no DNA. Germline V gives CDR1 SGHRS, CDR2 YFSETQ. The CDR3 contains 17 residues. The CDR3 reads CASSYFSPVGSYNEQFF.

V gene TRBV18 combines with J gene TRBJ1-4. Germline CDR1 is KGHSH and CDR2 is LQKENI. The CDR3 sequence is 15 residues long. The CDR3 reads CASSPSQTTNEKLFF.

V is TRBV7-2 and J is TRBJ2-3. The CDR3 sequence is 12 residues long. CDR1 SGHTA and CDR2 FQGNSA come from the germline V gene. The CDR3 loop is CASSLGADTQYF.

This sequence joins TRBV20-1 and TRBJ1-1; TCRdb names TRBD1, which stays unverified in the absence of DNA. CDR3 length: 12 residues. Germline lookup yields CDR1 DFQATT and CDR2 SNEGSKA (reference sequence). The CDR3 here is CSANVGGREAFF.

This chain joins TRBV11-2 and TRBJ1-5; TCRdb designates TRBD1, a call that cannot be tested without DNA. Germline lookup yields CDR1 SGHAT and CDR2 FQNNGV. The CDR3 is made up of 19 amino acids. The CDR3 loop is CASSVKRALTGDLNQPQHF.

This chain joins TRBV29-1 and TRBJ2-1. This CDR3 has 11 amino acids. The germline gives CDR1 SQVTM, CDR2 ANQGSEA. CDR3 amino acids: CSAKEYNEQFF.

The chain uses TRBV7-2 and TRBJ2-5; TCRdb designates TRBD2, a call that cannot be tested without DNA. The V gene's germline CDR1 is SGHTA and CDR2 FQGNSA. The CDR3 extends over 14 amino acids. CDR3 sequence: CASSPWTSAETQYF.